Below, one T cell receptor (beta chain) is given with its context. These data come from a study of blood T cell repertoires in COVID-19. Study in general: Donors in the United States, Italy and Spain gave samples during acute or convalescent COVID-19. PBMCs, B-cell-depleted T cells, or T cells provided the cDNA or gDNA that made up the material.

As handled by the study authors: Quantification of nucleated cells was approximated via reference gene primer amplification. The data were produced by immunoSEQ multiplex PCR, yet TCRdb's version contains in-frame clones alone and is incomplete. V, J and clone size derive from that table, while D and trimming were established from the DNA sequence. The profile shows hundreds of thousands of clones, 75% to 90% of them singletons. V lost 5 bases, J lost 5 bases, and 7 bases stayed unmatched. The V gene's germline CDR1 is ENHRY and CDR2 SYGVKD. The CDR3 is made up of 14 amino acids. This TCR was sampled from a human donor in a cohort sampled during active COVID-19. Material: peripheral blood. The V call is TRBV10-3, the J call TRBJ2-7, with 9 nucleotides matching TRBD1. For the CDR3, the DNA is TGTGCCATCAGTCCCGGGACAGGGTTCGACGAGCAGTACTTC. Amino acids: CAISPGTGFDEQYF.